The 31 T cell receptor beta chains presented below share a single source sample, sequenced in a study of human T cells and chemical hapten exposure. Time point meaning: patch test 1, 2 weeks after DPC sensitization. Documented treatment: therapeutic diphenylcyclopropenone sensitization with weekly scalp DPC. TCRdb processed the RACE reads anew with MiXCR; each CDR3 protein has one entry. This table has 80,000 to 100,000 distinct CDR3 sequences, 7% to 8% appearing once. The specimen was whole blood, collected in connection with sensitization to the hapten diphenylcyclopropenone (DPC). The receptors stem from a woman in her 30s with alopecia areata. Some clones in this sample may be carry-over from other donors' samples.

This clonotype has at least ten counts. The rearrangement joins TRBV20-1 to TRBJ1-5, with 7 nucleotides matching TRBD1. CDR1 and CDR2 from the germline V gene are DFQATT and SNEGSKA (reference sequence). V was pared by 1 base and J by 4 bases, with 7 bases of the junction left unmatched. The CDR3 contains 15 residues. The CDR3 bases are TGCAGTGCTAGAGCCCAACAGGGGTTTAATCAGCCCCAGCATTTT. Translating gives CSARAQQGFNQPQHF.

This clonotype was recorded many times. This chain joins TRBV29-1 and TRBJ1-1; possible D gene TRBD1, 5 bases. V lost 8 bases and J 4 bases, leaving 14 bases between the germline ends. Germline-derived CDR1 and CDR2 are SQVTM and ANQGSEA. The CDR3 length is 12 residues. The CDR3 nucleotides read TGCAGCATATGGGACGGGGGCACTGAAGCTTTCTTT. This translates into CSIWDGGTEAFF.

This clonotype was seen a handful of times. The gene calls are TRBV5-1 and TRBJ2-7; unclear D gene. Between the trimmed V and J ends, which lost 0 bases and 5 bases, there was a span of 6 bases. The CDR3 loop spans 12 amino acids. Germline assignment: CDR1 SGHRS and CDR2 YFSETQ. In DNA form, the CDR3 reads TGCGCCAGCAGCTTGGACAGTCACGAGCAGTACTTC. Protein: CASSLDSHEQYF.

This clonotype was seen at least ten times. The genes are TRBV29-1 and TRBJ1-1, with 7 bases aligning to TRBD1. Trimming cost V 6 bases and J 0 bases; bases outside gene matches: 4. This CDR3 is built from 13 residues. CDR1 is SQVTM, CDR2 ANQGSEA, per germline. The CDR3 nucleotides read TGCAGCGTGGACGACAGGGTGAACACTGAAGCTTTCTTT. It translates to CSVDDRVNTEAFF.

The chain employs TRBV30 and TRBJ2-2, with D uncertain. V gave up 1 base and J gave up 3 bases, with 6 bases separating them. Germline loops: CDR1 GTSNPN, CDR2 SVGIG (reference sequence). The CDR3 loop spans 13 amino acids. CDR3 amino acids: CAWSGGYTGELFF. For the CDR3, the DNA is TGTGCCTGGAGTGGCGGCTACACCGGGGAGCTGTTTTTT.

This clonotype has a handful of counts. The chain has TRBV11-2 and TRBJ1-4, with D unclear. Germline CDR1 and CDR2: SGHAT and FQNNGV. Trimming took off 5 bases at V and 6 bases at J, with 19 bases between the two ends. CDR3 size: 16 residues. CDR3 loop: CASSTMRPPGHEKLFF. The CDR3 DNA is TGTGCCAGCAGCACCATGAGACCTCCCGGGCATGAAAAACTGTTTTTT.

The J gene is TRBJ1-3, the V gene TRBV20-1; 7 nucleotides match TRBD1. The J segment lost 11 bases and the V segment lost 0 bases, leaving 4 bases of the junction unmatched. Germline assignment: CDR1 DFQATT and CDR2 SNEGSKA (reference sequence). There are 12 residues in the CDR3. For the CDR3, the DNA is TGCAGTGCTAGAGATCAGGGGGACCCCATATATTTT. Its translation is CSARDQGDPIYF.

Ten or more counts support this clonotype. This rearrangement joins TRBV5-6 to TRBJ1-1; D ambiguous. This CDR3 region has 12 residues. CDR1 and CDR2 (germline): SGHDT, YYEEEE. With 0 bases removed from V and 7 bases from J, the gap between germline ends came to 7 bases. Here the CDR3 reads CASSLESGEAFF. The CDR3 coding sequence is TGTGCCAGCAGCTTGGAAAGCGGTGAAGCTTTCTTT.

The J gene is TRBJ2-2, the V gene TRBV24-1; TRBD1 aligns across 9 bases. Germline V CDR1 and CDR2: KGHDR, SFDVKD. V dropped 4 bases and J dropped 4; count of bases not matched to a gene: 12. The CDR3 runs 18 residues. The DNA for the CDR3 is TGTGCCACCAGTGACCCGAGATCACAGGGGGCGAGCACCGGGGAGCTGTTTTTT. It codes for CATSDPRSQGASTGELFF.

This clonotype was observed at least ten times. The V gene is TRBV18, the J gene TRBJ1-1; the match to TRBD1 covers 8 bases. CDR3 size: 15 residues. Trimming removed 3 bases from V and 5 bases from J; junction bases left unmatched: 8. In germline, CDR1 is KGHSH, CDR2 LQKENI. The CDR3, as DNA: TGTGCCAGCTCACCTCGTCAGGGGGCCCCAACTGAAGCTTTCTTT. Translation gives CASSPRQGAPTEAFF.

Ten or more counts support this clonotype. As DNA, the CDR3 is TGTGCCTGGAGTTACCTGATCGGAAGGGGGGAGAACACTGAAGCTTTCTTT. This sequence encodes CAWSYLIGRGENTEAFF. The V and J genes are TRBV30 and TRBJ1-1; tentative D call: TRBD1 (6 bases). This CDR3 comprises 17 residues. Per the germline V gene, CDR1 is GTSNPN and CDR2 is SVGIG (reference sequence). The V and J ends lost 2 bases and 1 base respectively, with 20 bases between them.

This clonotype was recorded a few times. This rearrangement joins TRBV5-4 to TRBJ1-2; no clear D. Germline V lookup: CDR1 SGHNT, CDR2 YYREEE (reference sequence). V shed 4 bases and J shed 0 bases, with 19 bases lying between them. The CDR3 has 17 residues. The CDR3 spells CASSPDLTATPNYGYTF. CDR3 sequence (DNA): TGTGCCAGCAGCCCCGACCTTACAGCTACCCCTAACTATGGCTACACCTTC.

This clonotype was detected ten times or more. V and J are TRBV5-1 and TRBJ1-1, with TRBD1 identical over 7 bases. V lost 1 base, J lost 1 base, and 4 bases stayed unmatched. This CDR3 is built from 15 residues. Per germline, CDR1 SGHRS and CDR2 YFSETQ. In nucleotides, the CDR3 is TGCGCCAGCAGCTTGCAGGGGGTTAAGAACACTGAAGCTTTCTTT. It is translated as CASSLQGVKNTEAFF. Variable domain in full (rest from reference TRBV5-1 and TRBJ1-1): KAGVTQTPRYLIKTRGQQVTLSCSPISGHRSVSWYQQTPGQGLQFLFEYFSETQRNKGNFPGRFSGRQFSNSRSEMNVSTLELGDSALYLCASSLQGVKNTEAFFGQGTRLTVV.

This clonotype was seen many times. The genes are TRBV6-5 and TRBJ1-5, with a tentative D call TRBD1 (6 bases). CDR3 length: 16 amino acids. In germline, CDR1 is MNHEY, CDR2 SVGAGI. V lost 4 bases to trimming and J lost 7 bases, with 20 bases between them. The CDR3 protein is CASSSRDTPLNQPQHF. The DNA for the CDR3 is TGTGCCAGCAGTTCGCGGGACACCCCCCTGAACCAGCCCCAGCATTTT.

This clonotype was observed a handful of times. This clone may be a read error of a much larger clone one base away. The chain couples TRBV6-2 or TRBV6-3 to TRBJ1-5; D not certain. CDR1 and CDR2 from the germline V gene are MNHEY and SVGEGT. The CDR3 totals 15 residues. The chain's CDR3 is CASSMRGDSNQPQNF. The CDR3 DNA is TGTGCCAGCAGCATGAGAGGAGATAGCAATCAGCCCCAGAATTTT.

This clonotype was recorded many times. The chain couples TRBV12-3 or TRBV12-4 to TRBJ1-5; 8 bases line up with TRBD1. This CDR3 is built from 14 residues. Trimming took 4 bases from V and 5 from J; bases not matched to a gene: 4. The CDR3 DNA is TGTGCCAGCAGTTCCGACAGGGGCGATCAGCCCCAGCATTTT. This encodes CASSSDRGDQPQHF.

This clonotype has more than one count but fewer than ten. V gene TRBV6-1 combines with J gene TRBJ2-1, with 9 bases identical to TRBD2. With V trimmed by 5 bases and J by 0 bases, 14 bases remained unmatched. This CDR3 has 19 amino acids. Germline loops: CDR1 MNHNS, CDR2 SASEGT. The CDR3 coding sequence is TGTGCCAGCAGTATAGCGGGGGCGACCCCACGCTTCTCCTACAATGAGCAGTTCTTC. Protein sequence: CASSIAGATPRFSYNEQFF.

Ten or more counts support this clonotype. The chain links TRBV20-1 to TRBJ2-7, with D uncertain. V gave up 4 bases and J gave up 2 bases, with 12 bases separating them. The CDR3 consists of 13 residues. Germline CDR1 is DFQATT and CDR2 is SNEGSKA (reference sequence). CDR3 nucleotides: TGCAGTGCTAACAAAGACGGTACCTACGAGCAGTACTTC. Translation gives CSANKDGTYEQYF.

The chain uses TRBV7-3 and TRBJ1-2; 12 nucleotides agree with TRBD1. The length of the CDR3 is 17 residues. V dropped 0 bases and J dropped 5; count of bases not matched to a gene: 7. Germline values: CDR1 SGHTA, CDR2 FQGTGA. The CDR3 region has the DNA TGTGCCAGCAGCTTAACGCCGGGACAGGGGGCTGATTATGGCTACACCTTC. Amino acid sequence: CASSLTPGQGADYGYTF.

This clonotype was picked up many times. The chain couples TRBV12-3 or TRBV12-4 to TRBJ1-1; the match to TRBD1 covers 8 bases. Trimming at V came to 4 bases and at J to 1 base, leaving 8 bases not matched to a gene. The CDR3 spans 16 residues. The CDR3 DNA reads as TGTGCCAGCAGTTCGAGTCCCGGGACAGGGAACACTGAAGCTTTCTTT. It codes for CASSSSPGTGNTEAFF.

This clonotype was seen more than once but under ten times. V usage is TRBV20-1 and J usage is TRBJ1-4; D ambiguous. V dropped 3 bases and J dropped 8 bases, with 13 bases sitting between them. CDR1 DFQATT and CDR2 SNEGSKA come from the germline V gene (reference sequence). The CDR3 has 13 residues. The CDR3 here is CSASRLMGEKLFF. In DNA, the CDR3 is TGCAGTGCTAGTCGTCTAATGGGCGAAAAACTGTTTTTT.

This clonotype was picked up many times. The V call is TRBV23-1, the J call TRBJ1-5; weak D call: TRBD1 (6 bases). TRBV23-1 is given ORF status, its function remaining uncertain. V lost 2 bases and J lost 6, with 11 bases in between. This CDR3 is 14 amino acids long. The CDR3 DNA reads as TGCGCCAGCAGTCAACCAGGGGTGGCTCAGCCCCAGCATTTT. This codes for CASSQPGVAQPQHF.

The rearrangement uses TRBV12-3 or TRBV12-4 and TRBJ1-4; tentatively, D is TRBD1 (5 bases). V was pared by 3 bases and J by 7 bases, with 9 bases between. The CDR3 runs to 13 residues. The CDR3 loop is CASSLAGREKLFF. The CDR3 coding sequence is TGTGCCAGCAGTTTGGCAGGGCGTGAAAAACTGTTTTTT.

This clonotype appeared a few times. The J gene is TRBJ1-2, the V gene TRBV29-1, with D perhaps TRBD1 (5 bases). Germline CDR1 reads SQVTM; CDR2 reads ANQGSEA. The V and J ends lost 6 bases and 3 bases respectively, with 11 bases between them. The CDR3 has 12 amino acids. CDR3 bases: TGCAGCGTGCGGGACCGAGACTATGGCTACACCTTC. It translates to CSVRDRDYGYTF.

The gene calls are TRBV19 and TRBJ1-2, with TRBD1 identical over 9 bases. Looked up from germline, CDR1 is LNHDA and CDR2 is SQIVND (reference sequence). This CDR3 comprises 15 residues. V lost 4 bases and J lost 4; bases outside the gene matches: 7. CDR3 in DNA: TGTGCCAGTAGTAGTGGACAGGGGTATGGCTATGGCTACACCTTC. Protein product: CASSSGQGYGYGYTF.

The chain has TRBV5-6 and TRBJ2-2; tentatively, D is TRBD1 (5 bases). Germline lookup yields CDR1 SGHDT and CDR2 YYEEEE. The CDR3 spans 17 residues. Deletions cut 4 bases from V and 0 bases from J, with 16 bases between. CDR3: CASSTRGSGTNTGELFF. CDR3 in DNA: TGTGCCAGCAGCACCCGTGGTTCAGGGACGAACACCGGGGAGCTGTTTTTT.

This clonotype was detected only a few times. The V and J genes are TRBV6-5 and TRBJ2-5, with D unresolved. The V gene's germline CDR1 is MNHEY and CDR2 SVGAGI. Trimming pared 6 bases from V and 5 bases from J, leaving 13 bases between. This CDR3 comprises 13 residues. The CDR3 DNA reads as TGTGCCAGCAGCATAAGTTGGGGTGAGACCCAGTACTTC. This codes for CASSISWGETQYF.

This clonotype was detected a few times. V and J are TRBV29-1 and TRBJ1-2; D perhaps matches TRBD1 (5 bases). The CDR3 is 14 residues long. Germline V lookup: CDR1 SQVTM, CDR2 ANQGSEA. The V gene lost 4 bases and the J gene lost 3 bases, with 15 bases spanning the gap. CDR3 loop: CSVVFGREDYGYTF. The CDR3 DNA reads as TGCAGCGTTGTTTTCGGCAGGGAGGACTATGGCTACACCTTC.

A few counts support this clonotype. The CDR3: CSAVRARGNEKLFF. CDR3 coding DNA: TGCAGTGCTGTCCGGGCCAGGGGGAATGAAAAACTGTTTTTT. This chain links TRBV20-1 with TRBJ1-4; 7 bases are a match to TRBD1. The V gene end was trimmed by 5 bases and the J gene end by 5 bases; junction bases not matched to a gene: 8. Germline CDR1 reads DFQATT; CDR2 reads SNEGSKA (reference sequence). The length of the CDR3 is 14 residues.

This clonotype has just a few counts. The chain joins TRBV6-5 to TRBJ1-1; TRBD1 is a possible D gene (6 bases). Looked up from germline, CDR1 is MNHEY and CDR2 is SVGAGI. The CDR3 consists of 18 residues. V was trimmed by 0 bases and J by 7 bases, leaving 24 bases between them. The CDR3 sequence: CASSYSNGGAGDGVEAFF. Here the CDR3 DNA reads TGTGCCAGCAGTTACTCGAACGGGGGCGCGGGTGATGGGGTTGAAGCTTTCTTT.

In its sample, this clonotype was seen a few times. V is TRBV6-4 and J is TRBJ2-1; D not resolved. Trimming removed 0 bases at V and 13 bases at J, with 13 bases between. CDR3 length: 13 residues. Germline CDR1 reads MRHNA; CDR2 reads SNTAGT. The CDR3 sequence: CASSDSGSFDQFF. The DNA of the CDR3 is TGTGCCAGCAGTGACTCCGGGTCATTTGACCAGTTCTTC.